This T cell receptor (beta chain) comes out of a study of Ad26.COV2.S vaccination and SARS-CoV-2 variants. Study findings and constraints: Vaccinees reportedly had broad spike-specific CD8+ and CD4+ T cell responses.

Here immunoSEQ multiplex PCR was the method, and the copy in TCRdb shows in-frame clones only, minus some. The data show around 270,000 clones, approximately 90% seen once. As regards this clone: Its matching antigen is unknown.

V lost 7 bases and J lost 5; bases outside the gene matches: 24. Per germline, CDR1 ENHRY and CDR2 SYGVKD. The CDR3 totals 19 residues. Treatment defined: roughly 20 received Ad26.COV2.S at low or high dose, single or two shots; 5 received placebo; per-sample allocation not given. Following the first vaccine or placebo injection, samples were taken on day 63. This rearrangement joins TRBV10-3 to TRBJ2-5, with TRBD1 matching 8 bases. The input for sequencing was peripheral blood, taken in a trial of Ad26.COV2.S vaccine versus placebo. The sequence was obtained from a person between 18 and 65 years old who received the Ad26.COV2.S COVID-19 vaccine or a placebo. The CDR3 nucleotides are TGTGCCATCATAATCTTAGCCCCGTTGCCCCAGGGGGCACTGGAGACCCAGTACTTC. This encodes CAIIILAPLPQGALETQYF.